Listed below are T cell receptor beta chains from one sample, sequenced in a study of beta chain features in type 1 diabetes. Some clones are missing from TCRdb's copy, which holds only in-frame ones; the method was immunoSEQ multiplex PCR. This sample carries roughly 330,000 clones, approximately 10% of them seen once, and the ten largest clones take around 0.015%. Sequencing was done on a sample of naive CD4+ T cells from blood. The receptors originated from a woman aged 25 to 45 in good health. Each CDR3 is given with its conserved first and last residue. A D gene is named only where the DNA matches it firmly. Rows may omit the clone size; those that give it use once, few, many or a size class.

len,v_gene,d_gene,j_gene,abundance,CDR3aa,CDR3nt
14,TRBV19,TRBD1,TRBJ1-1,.,CATKRDRGLSEAFF,TGTGCCACCAAGCGGGACAGGGGTTTGTCTGAAGCTTTCTTT
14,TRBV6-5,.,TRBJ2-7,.,CASSYWGPSYEQYF,TGTGCCAGCAGTTACTGGGGCCCCTCCTACGAGCAGTACTTC
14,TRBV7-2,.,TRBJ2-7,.,CASSPQGGSYEQYF,TGTGCCAGCAGCCCACAGGGGGGGAGCTACGAGCAGTACTTC
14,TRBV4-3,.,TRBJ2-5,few,CASSQGVQGETQYF,TGCGCCAGCAGCCAAGGGGTCCAGGGTGAGACCCAGTACTTC
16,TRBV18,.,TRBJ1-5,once,CASSPRQANSNQPQHF,TGTGCCAGCTCACCCCGGCAGGCAAATAGCAATCAGCCCCAGCATTTT
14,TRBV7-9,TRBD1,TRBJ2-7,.,CASSLPGQGSEQYF,TGTGCCAGCAGCCTCCCCGGACAGGGGTCGGAGCAGTACTTC
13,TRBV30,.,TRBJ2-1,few,CAWSPGHYNEQFF,TGTGCCTGGAGTCCGGGACACTACAATGAGCAGTTCTTC
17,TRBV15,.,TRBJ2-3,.,CATSRGLTGDLTDTQYF,TGTGCCACCAGCAGAGGTCTGACGGGAGATCTCACAGATACGCAGTATTTT
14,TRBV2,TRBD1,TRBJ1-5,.,CASSLDRSNQPQHF,TGTGCCAGCAGTTTGGACAGGAGCAATCAGCCCCAGCATTTT
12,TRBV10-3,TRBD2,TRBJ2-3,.,CAIGGSVNTQYF,TGTGCCATCGGCGGGAGTGTCAATACGCAGTATTTT
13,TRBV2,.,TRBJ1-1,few,CASSGLGDTEAFF,TGTGCCAGCAGTGGCTTAGGGGACACTGAAGCTTTCTTT
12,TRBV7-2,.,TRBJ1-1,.,CASSLAQGKAFF,TGTGCCAGCAGCTTAGCGCAGGGGAAAGCTTTCTTT
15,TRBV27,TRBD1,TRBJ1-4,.,CASSSPGQGASKLFF,TGTGCCAGCAGTTCCCCGGGACAGGGGGCGAGCAAACTGTTTTTT
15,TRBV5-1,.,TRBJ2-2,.,CASSVRGRNTGELFF,TGCGCCAGCAGCGTCAGGGGTCGGAACACCGGGGAGCTGTTTTTT
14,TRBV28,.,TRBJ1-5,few,CASLGGGSSQPQHF,TGTGCCAGCCTCGGCGGTGGATCGAGTCAGCCCCAGCATTTT
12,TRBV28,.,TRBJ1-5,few,CASSPGNQPQHF,TGTGCCAGCAGTCCAGGGAATCAGCCCCAGCATTTT
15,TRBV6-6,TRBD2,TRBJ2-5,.,CASSPGLVGEETQYF,TGTGCCAGCAGCCCCGGACTAGTTGGCGAAGAGACCCAGTACTTC
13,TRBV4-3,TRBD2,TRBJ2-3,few,CASSLRGGDTQYF,TGCGCCAGCAGCCTACGGGGGGGGGATACGCAGTATTTT
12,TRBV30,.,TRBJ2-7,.,CAWSVTGNREYF,TGTGCCTGGAGTGTAACAGGTAACCGGGAGTACTTC
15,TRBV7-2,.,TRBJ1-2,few,CASSPGTTVNYGYTF,TGTGCCAGCAGCCCAGGGACAACCGTTAACTATGGCTACACCTTC
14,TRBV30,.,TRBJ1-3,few,CAWSVGSSGNTIYF,TGTGCCTGGAGTGTTGGTAGCTCTGGAAACACCATATATTTT
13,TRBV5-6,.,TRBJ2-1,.,CASRSGPYNEQFF,TGTGCCAGCAGGAGTGGGCCGTACAATGAGCAGTTCTTC
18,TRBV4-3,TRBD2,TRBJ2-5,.,CASSLLLGLAGVQETQYF,TGCGCCAGCAGCCTCCTACTTGGACTAGCGGGAGTCCAAGAGACCCAGTACTTC
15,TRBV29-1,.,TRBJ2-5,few,CSAPHRDSSRETQYF,TGCAGCGCACCCCATCGGGACTCCTCGCGGGAGACCCAGTACTTC
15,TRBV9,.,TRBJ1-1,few,CASSDPTALNTEAFF,TGTGCCAGCAGCGACCCGACAGCCCTGAACACTGAAGCTTTCTTT
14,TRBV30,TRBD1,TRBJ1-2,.,CAWSGQGANYGYTF,TGTGCCTGGAGTGGACAGGGGGCTAACTATGGCTACACCTTC
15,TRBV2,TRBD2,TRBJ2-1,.,CASSLAGGTTNEQFF,TGTGCCAGCAGTTTAGCGGGAGGTACTACCAATGAGCAGTTCTTC
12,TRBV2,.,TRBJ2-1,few,CASSELSEEQFF,TGTGCCAGCAGTGAATTGTCAGAAGAGCAGTTCTTC
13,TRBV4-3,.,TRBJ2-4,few,CASSQEQGYIQYF,TGCGCCAGCAGCCAGGAGCAGGGTTACATTCAGTACTTC
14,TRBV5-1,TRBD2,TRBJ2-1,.,CASSLAGESGEQFF,TGCGCCAGCAGCTTAGCGGGAGAATCCGGTGAGCAGTTCTTC
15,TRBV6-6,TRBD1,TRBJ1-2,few,CASSTPGTGKAGYTF,TGTGCCAGCAGTACCCCCGGGACAGGGAAGGCTGGCTACACCTTC
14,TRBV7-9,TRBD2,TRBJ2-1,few,CASSALAGVNEQFF,TGTGCCAGCAGCGCACTAGCGGGAGTAAATGAGCAGTTCTTC
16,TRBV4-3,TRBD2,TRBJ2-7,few,CASSQDKAGGSYEQYF,TGCGCCAGCAGCCAAGATAAGGCGGGAGGCTCCTACGAGCAGTACTTC
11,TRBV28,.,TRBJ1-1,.,CASSNSREAFF,TGTGCCAGCAGTAATTCGCGGGAAGCTTTCTTT
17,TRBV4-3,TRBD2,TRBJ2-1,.,CASSQAQPGLENNEQFF,TGCGCCAGCAGCCAAGCCCAACCGGGACTAGAGAACAATGAGCAGTTCTTC
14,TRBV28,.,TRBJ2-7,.,CASSSTQGFYEQYF,TGTGCCAGCAGTTCGACTCAGGGGTTCTACGAGCAGTACTTC
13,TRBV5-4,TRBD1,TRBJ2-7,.,CASTQDRGHEQYF,TGTGCCAGCACCCAGGACAGGGGCCACGAGCAGTACTTC
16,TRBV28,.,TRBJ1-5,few,CAVRGGGAGAFQPQHF,TGTGCCGTGAGAGGGGGTGGGGCAGGGGCTTTCCAGCCCCAGCATTTT
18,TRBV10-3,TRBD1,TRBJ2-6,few,CAIGGTGGVGSGANVLTF,TGTGCCATCGGAGGGACAGGGGGAGTCGGCTCTGGGGCCAACGTCCTGACTTTC
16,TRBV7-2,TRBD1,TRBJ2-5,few,CASSWTGGSSRETQYF,TGTGCCAGCAGCTGGACAGGGGGTAGTTCGCGGGAGACCCAGTACTTC
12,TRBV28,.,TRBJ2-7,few,CASSLRGYEQYF,TGTGCCAGCAGTTTAAGGGGGTACGAGCAGTACTTC